The source of this TCR beta chain is a study of T cells in Graves' hyperthyroidism and ophthalmopathy. It was RNA transcripts that yielded the amplified TCR beta CDR3 regions. A set of HTBI primers served as the primers for a first-round RT-PCR of the TCR CDR3. Using its own MiXCR run on the multiplex PCR reads, TCRdb lists one record per CDR3 protein. The sample has some 560,000 distinct CDR3 sequences, 12% to 15% seen once. Note on this clonotype: One end of the junction does not line up with germline, which may come from a read error.

This CDR3 comprises 16 residues. CDR1 MGHRA and CDR2 YSYEKL come from the germline V gene. The source of this sequence is a woman aged 40 to 50 with Graves' hyperthyroidism. The sequenced material came from blood. This chain connects TRBV4-1 to TRBJ2-7; D not certain. CDR3 loop: CASSQEAASSSYEQHF. The CDR3 nucleotides read TGCGCCAGCAGCCAAGAGGCAGCGTCCTCCTCCTACGAGCAGCACTTC.